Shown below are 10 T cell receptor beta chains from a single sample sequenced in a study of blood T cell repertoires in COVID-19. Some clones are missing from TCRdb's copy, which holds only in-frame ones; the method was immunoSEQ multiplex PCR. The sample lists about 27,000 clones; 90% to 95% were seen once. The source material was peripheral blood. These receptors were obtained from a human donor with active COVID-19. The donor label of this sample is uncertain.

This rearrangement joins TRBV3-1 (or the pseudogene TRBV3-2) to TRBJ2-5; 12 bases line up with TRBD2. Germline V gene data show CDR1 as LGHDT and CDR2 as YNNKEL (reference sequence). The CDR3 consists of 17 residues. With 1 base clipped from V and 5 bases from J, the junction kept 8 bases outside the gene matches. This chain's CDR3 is CASSQGLLAGGRETQYF. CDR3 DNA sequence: TGTGCCAGCAGCCAAGGCTTACTAGCGGGGGGCCGGGAGACCCAGTACTTC.

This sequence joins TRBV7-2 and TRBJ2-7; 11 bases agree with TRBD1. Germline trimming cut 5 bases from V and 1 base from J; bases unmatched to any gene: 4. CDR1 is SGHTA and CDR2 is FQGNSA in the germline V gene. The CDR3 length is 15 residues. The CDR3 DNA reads TGTGCCAGCAGCACGGACAGGGGGCGTTCCTACGAGCAGTACTTC. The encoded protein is CASSTDRGRSYEQYF.

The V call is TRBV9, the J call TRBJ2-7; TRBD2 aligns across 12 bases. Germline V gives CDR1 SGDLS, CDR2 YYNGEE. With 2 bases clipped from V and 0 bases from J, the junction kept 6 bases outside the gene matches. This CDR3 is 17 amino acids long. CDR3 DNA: TGTGCCAGCAGCGTTGGGACTAGCGGGTACAGCTCCTACGAGCAGTACTTC. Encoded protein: CASSVGTSGYSSYEQYF.

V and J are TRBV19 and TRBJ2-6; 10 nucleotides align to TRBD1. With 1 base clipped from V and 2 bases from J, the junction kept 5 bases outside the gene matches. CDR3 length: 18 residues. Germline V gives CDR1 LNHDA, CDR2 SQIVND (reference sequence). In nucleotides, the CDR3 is TGTGCCAGTAGTATAGCTGGGACAGGGGTGGCTGGGGCCAACGTCCTGACTTTC. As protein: CASSIAGTGVAGANVLTF.

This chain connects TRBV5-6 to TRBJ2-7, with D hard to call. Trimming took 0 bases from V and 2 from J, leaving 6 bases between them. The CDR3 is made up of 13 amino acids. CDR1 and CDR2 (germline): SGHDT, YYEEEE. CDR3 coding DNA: TGTGCCAGCAGCTTGGTTACGGCCTACGAGCAGTACTTC. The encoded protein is CASSLVTAYEQYF.

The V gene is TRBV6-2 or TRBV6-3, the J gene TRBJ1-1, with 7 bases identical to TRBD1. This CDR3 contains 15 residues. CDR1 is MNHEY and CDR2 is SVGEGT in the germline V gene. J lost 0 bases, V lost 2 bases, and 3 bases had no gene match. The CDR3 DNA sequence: TGTGCCAGCAGTTACAGGGGGCCCATGAACACTGAAGCTTTCTTT. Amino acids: CASSYRGPMNTEAFF.

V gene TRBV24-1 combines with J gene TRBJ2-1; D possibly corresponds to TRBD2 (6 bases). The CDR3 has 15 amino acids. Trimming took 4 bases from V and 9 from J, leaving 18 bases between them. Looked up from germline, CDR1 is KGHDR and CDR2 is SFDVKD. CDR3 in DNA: TGTGCCACCAGTGACCGCCCGACTAGTTCTGTTGAGCAGTTCTTC. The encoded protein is CATSDRPTSSVEQFF.

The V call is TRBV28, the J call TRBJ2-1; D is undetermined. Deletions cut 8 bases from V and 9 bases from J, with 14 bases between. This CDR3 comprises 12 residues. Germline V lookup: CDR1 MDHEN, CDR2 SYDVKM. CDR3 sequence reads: CASHQEVSEQFF. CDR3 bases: TGTGCCAGCCACCAAGAGGTCTCTGAGCAGTTCTTC. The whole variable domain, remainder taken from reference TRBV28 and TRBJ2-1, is DVKVTQSSRYLVKRTGEKVFLECVQDMDHENMFWYRQDPGLGLRLIYFSYDVKMKEKGDIPEGYSVSREKKERFSLILESASTNQTSMYLCASHQEVSEQFFGPGTRLTVL.

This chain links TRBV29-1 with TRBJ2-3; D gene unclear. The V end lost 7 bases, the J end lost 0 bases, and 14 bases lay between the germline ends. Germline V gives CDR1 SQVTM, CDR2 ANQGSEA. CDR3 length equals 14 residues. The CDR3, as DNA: TGCAGCGGCTATACTCGCGGTAGCACAGATACGCAGTATTTT. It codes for CSGYTRGSTDTQYF.

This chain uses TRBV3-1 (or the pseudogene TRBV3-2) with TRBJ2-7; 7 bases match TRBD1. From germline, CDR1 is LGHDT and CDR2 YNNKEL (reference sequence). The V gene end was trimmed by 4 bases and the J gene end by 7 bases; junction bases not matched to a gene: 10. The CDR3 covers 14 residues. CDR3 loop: CASSPRTGSGEQYF. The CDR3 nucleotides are TGTGCCAGCAGCCCCCGGACAGGTTCGGGGGAGCAGTACTTC.